This T cell receptor beta chain is from a study of shared clonotypes between healthy human individuals. Study context: With ages of 18 to 49, the donors were a couple of women and three men.

Overall study results and limits: Sequencing depth was expected to affect clonotype sharing among donors.

The CDR3 has 16 residues. Germline CDR1 SGHRS, CDR2 YFSETQ. V trimming: 4 bases; J trimming: 1 base; junction bases outside the gene matches: 7. CD45RO-negative cells were positively selected for CCR7, leaving out terminally differentiated effector memory CD45RA+ cells. Only Caucasian adults living in Nashville, Tennessee made up the donor group. The method was immunoSEQ multiplex PCR; TCRdb's version includes in-frame clones alone and lacks a portion of them. The sample has approximately 600,000 clones, approximately 95% seen once; the top ten hold about 0.11%. In this sample, this clone turned up once. The target antigen is unknown.

The source is a woman aged 30 to 39 in good health. Sample: naive CD8+ T cells sorted from blood. This chain uses TRBV5-1 with TRBJ1-1; 10 bases are shared with TRBD1. The DNA for the CDR3 is TGCGCCAGCAGCCCCACCCGGGACAGGGGGAACACTGAAGCTTTCTTT. It codes for CASSPTRDRGNTEAFF.